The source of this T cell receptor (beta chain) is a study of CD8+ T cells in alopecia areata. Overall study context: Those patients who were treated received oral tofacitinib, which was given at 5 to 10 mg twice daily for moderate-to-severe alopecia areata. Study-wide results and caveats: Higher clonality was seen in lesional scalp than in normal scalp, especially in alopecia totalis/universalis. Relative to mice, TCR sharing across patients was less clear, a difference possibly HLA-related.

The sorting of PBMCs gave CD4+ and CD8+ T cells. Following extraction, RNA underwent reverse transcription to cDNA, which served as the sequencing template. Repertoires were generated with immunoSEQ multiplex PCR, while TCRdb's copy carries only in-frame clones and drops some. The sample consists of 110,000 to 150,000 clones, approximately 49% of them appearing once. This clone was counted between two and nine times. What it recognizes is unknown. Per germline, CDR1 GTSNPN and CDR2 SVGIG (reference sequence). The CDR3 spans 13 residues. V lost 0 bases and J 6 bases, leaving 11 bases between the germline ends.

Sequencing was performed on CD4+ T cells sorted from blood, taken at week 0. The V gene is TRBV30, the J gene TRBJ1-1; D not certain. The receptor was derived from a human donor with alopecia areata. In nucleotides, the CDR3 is TGTGCCTGGAGTGTACAAGGGCTCGCTGAAGCTTTCTTT. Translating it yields CAWSVQGLAEAFF. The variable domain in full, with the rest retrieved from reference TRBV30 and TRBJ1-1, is SQTIHQWPATLVQPVGSPLSLECTVEGTSNPNLYWYRQAAGRGLQLLFYSVGIGQISSEVPQNLSASRPQDRQFILSSKKLLLSDSGFYLCAWSVQGLAEAFFGQGTRLTVV.